What follows is one T cell receptor beta chain and its context. Its antigen is still unknown. The CDR3 extends over 13 amino acids. Trimming removed 7 bases at V and 5 bases at J, with 11 bases between. Looked up from germline, CDR1 is ENHRY and CDR2 is SYGVKD. The sample is drawn from a study of long-term antiretroviral therapy in people with HIV. Study results and caveats: Increased diversity was seen after ART, yet it remained lower than in transplant donor controls.

The run of the v3.0 immunoSEQ assay was at survey level. Profiling relied on immunoSEQ multiplex PCR, and the TCRdb table lists in-frame clones only, not all of them. The table has 40,000 to 50,000 clones, approximately 94% seen once. This chain uses TRBV10-3 with TRBJ2-2, with D perhaps TRBD2 (5 bases). The TCR comes from a man between 25 and 39 years old with HIV. Specimen: unsorted PBMCs, collected 9.2 years after starting antiretroviral therapy. CDR3 bases: TGTGCCATCAAACCCCCGGGGACCGGGGAGCTGTTTTTT. Residues: CAIKPPGTGELFF.